This T cell receptor (beta chain) comes out of a study of T cells in Graves' hyperthyroidism and ophthalmopathy. The sample holds a few counts of this clonotype. Its target is not known. It was RNA transcripts that yielded the amplified TCR beta CDR3 regions. The HTBI primer set drove a first-round RT-PCR of the TCR CDR3. TCRdb itself ran the multiplex PCR reads through MiXCR, one entry per CDR3 protein. This table has about 380,000 distinct CDR3 sequences, about a fifth appearing once. Findings of the study overall: By a 13 V-J model, ophthalmopathy was set apart from stable hyperthyroidism. Most expanded thyroid clonotypes above 0.001 also appeared in blood.

The germline gives CDR1 MNHEY, CDR2 SVGEGT. This CDR3 is 14 amino acids long. V dropped 4 bases and J dropped 4 bases, with 8 bases sitting between them. J is TRBJ1-6 and V is TRBV6-2 or TRBV6-3; D is unresolved. Specimen: blood. The receptor was derived from a man between 18 and 35 years old with Graves' ophthalmopathy. The DNA for the CDR3 is TGTGCCAGCAGTTCAGTTAATTATAATTCACCCCTCCACTTT. Amino acids: CASSSVNYNSPLHF.